The sequence of this T cell receptor beta chain was determined in a study of high-grade serous ovarian cancer treatment subgroups. There are 13 residues in the CDR3. This clone came up once. Tumor samples were obtained before definitive surgery or chemotherapy. Some clones are missing from TCRdb's copy, which holds only in-frame ones; the method was immunoSEQ multiplex PCR. Of some 4,400 clones in the sample, around three quarters were seen once. The specimen was tumor tissue. This chain connects TRBV21-1 to TRBJ2-7; TRBD1 was called by the table and not checked on the DNA. TRBV21-1 is deemed a pseudogene. The receptor was isolated from a human donor with high-grade serous ovarian cancer. CDR3 amino acids: CASSKVKGDEQYF. CDR3 nucleotides: TGTGCCAGCAGCAAAGTTAAAGGGGACGAGCAGTACTTC.